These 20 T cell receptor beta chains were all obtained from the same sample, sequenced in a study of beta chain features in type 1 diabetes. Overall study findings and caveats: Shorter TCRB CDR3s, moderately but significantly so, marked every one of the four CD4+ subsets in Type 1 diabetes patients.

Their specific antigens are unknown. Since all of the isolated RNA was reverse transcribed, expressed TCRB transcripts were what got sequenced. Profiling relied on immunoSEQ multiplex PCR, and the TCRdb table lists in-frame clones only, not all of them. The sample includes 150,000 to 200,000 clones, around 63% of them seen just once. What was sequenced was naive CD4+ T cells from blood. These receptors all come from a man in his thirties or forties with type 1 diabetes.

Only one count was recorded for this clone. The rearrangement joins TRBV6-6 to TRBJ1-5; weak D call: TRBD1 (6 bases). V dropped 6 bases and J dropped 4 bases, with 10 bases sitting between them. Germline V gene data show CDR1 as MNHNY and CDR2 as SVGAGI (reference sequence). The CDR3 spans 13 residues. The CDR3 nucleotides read TGTGCCAGCAGCTTACAGGGAAATCAGCCCCAGCATTTT. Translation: CASSLQGNQPQHF.

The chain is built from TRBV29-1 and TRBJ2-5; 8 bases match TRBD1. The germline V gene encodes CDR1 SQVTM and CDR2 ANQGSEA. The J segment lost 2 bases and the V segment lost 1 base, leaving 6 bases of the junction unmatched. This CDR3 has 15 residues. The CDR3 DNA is TGCAGCGTTGAAGGGTACAGGGGGTGGCAAGAGACCCAGTACTTC. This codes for CSVEGYRGWQETQYF.

As DNA, the CDR3 is TGTGCCAGCAGCGTCGGACTAGCGGGGGCGAACTACGAGCAGTACTTC. Its translation is CASSVGLAGANYEQYF. The V and J genes are TRBV2 and TRBJ2-7; 13 nucleotides line up with TRBD2. This CDR3 contains 16 residues. Germline V gene data show CDR1 as SNHLY and CDR2 as FYNNEI. The V segment lost 6 bases and the J segment 3 bases; nucleotides outside the gene matches: 8.

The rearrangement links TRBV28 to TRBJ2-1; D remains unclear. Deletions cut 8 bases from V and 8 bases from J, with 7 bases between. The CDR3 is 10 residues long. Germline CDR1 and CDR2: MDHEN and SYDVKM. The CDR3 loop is CASFGDEQFF. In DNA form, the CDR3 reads TGTGCCAGCTTTGGCGATGAGCAGTTCTTC. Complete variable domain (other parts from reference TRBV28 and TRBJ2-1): DVKVTQSSRYLVKRTGEKVFLECVQDMDHENMFWYRQDPGLGLRLIYFSYDVKMKEKGDIPEGYSVSREKKERFSLILESASTNQTSMYLCASFGDEQFFGPGTRLTVL.

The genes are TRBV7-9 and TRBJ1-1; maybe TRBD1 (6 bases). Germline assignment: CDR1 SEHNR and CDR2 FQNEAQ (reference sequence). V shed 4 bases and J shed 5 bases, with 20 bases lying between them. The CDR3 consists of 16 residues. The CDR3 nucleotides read TGTGCCAGCAGCTACACCATGGACAGCCGAGGGACTGAAGCTTTCTTT. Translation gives CASSYTMDSRGTEAFF.

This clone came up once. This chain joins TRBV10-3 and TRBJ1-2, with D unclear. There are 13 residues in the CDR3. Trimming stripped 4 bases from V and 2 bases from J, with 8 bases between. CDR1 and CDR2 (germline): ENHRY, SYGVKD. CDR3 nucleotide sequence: TGTGCCATCAGTGTGGCGGGAAACTATGGCTACACCTTC. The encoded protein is CAISVAGNYGYTF.

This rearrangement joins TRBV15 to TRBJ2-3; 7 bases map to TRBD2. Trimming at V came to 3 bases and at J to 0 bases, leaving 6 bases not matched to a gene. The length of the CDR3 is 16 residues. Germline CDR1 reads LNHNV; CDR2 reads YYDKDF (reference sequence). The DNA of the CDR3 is TGTGCCACCAGCAGGACAGCGGGGCTTAGCACAGATACGCAGTATTTT. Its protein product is CATSRTAGLSTDTQYF.

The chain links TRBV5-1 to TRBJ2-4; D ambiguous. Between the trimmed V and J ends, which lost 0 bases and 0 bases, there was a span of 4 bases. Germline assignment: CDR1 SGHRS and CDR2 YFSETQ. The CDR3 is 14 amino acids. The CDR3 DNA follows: TGCGCCAGCAGCTTGGTAGAAGCCAAAAACATTCAGTACTTC. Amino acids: CASSLVEAKNIQYF.

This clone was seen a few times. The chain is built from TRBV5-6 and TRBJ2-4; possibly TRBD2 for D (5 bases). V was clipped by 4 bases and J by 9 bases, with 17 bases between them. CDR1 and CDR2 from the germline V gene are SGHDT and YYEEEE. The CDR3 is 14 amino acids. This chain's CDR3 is CASSLGLNPSIQYF. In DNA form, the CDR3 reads TGTGCCAGCAGCCTCGGACTTAATCCCAGCATTCAGTACTTC.

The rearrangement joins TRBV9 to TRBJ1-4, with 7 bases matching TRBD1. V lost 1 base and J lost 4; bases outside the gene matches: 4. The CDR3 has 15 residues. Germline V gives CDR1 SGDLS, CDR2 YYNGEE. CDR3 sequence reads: CASSVLGQLNEKLFF. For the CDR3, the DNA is TGTGCCAGCAGCGTACTGGGACAGCTTAATGAAAAACTGTTTTTT.

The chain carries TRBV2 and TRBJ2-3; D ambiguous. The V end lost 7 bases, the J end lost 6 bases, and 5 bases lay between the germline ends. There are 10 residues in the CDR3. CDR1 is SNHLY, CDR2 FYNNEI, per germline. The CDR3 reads CASKADTQYF. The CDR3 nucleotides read TGTGCCAGCAAGGCGGATACGCAGTATTTT.

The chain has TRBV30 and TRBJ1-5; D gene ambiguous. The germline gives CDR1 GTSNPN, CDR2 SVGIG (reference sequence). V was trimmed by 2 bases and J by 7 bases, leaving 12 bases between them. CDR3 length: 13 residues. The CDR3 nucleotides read TGTGCCTGGAGTCCTCATGGGGAACAGCCCCAGCATTTT. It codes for CAWSPHGEQPQHF.

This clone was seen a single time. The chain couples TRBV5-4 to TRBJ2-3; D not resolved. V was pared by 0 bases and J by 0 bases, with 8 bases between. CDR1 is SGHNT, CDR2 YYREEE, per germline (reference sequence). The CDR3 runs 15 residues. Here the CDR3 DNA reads TGTGCCAGCAGCTTGGGCCCGACCAGCACAGATACGCAGTATTTT. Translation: CASSLGPTSTDTQYF.

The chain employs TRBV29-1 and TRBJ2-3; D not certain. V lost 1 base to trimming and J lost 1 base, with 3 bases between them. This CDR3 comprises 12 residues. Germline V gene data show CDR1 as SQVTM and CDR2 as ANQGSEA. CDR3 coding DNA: TGCAGCGTTGAAGTCGGCACAGATACGCAGTATTTT. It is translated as CSVEVGTDTQYF.

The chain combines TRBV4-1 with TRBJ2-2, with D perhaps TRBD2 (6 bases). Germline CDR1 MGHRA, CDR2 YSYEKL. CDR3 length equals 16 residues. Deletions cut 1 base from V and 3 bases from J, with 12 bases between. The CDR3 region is CASSQVGRDYTGELFF. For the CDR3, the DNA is TGCGCCAGCAGCCAAGTTGGGCGGGATTACACCGGGGAGCTGTTTTTT.

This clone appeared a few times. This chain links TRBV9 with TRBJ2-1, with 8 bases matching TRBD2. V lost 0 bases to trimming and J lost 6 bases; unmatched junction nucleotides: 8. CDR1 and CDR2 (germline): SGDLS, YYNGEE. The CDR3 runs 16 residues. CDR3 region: CASSVGGAGVLNEQFF. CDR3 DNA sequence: TGTGCCAGCAGCGTAGGCGGAGCGGGGGTCCTCAATGAGCAGTTCTTC.

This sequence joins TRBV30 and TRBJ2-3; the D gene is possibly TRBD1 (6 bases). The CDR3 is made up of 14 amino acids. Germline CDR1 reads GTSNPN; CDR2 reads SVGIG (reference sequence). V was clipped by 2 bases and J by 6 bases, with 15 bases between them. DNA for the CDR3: TGTGCCTGGAGTAGGGGGACACAAGCGGATACGCAGTATTTT. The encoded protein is CAWSRGTQADTQYF.

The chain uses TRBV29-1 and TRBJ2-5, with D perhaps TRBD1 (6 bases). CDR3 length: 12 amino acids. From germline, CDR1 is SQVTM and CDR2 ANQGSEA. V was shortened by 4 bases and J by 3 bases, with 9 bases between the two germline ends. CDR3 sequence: CSVVRTEETQYF. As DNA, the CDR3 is TGCAGCGTTGTAAGGACAGAAGAGACCCAGTACTTC.

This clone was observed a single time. The CDR3 DNA reads as TGCGCCAGCAGCCAACTAGAAGGTACTGAAGCTTTCTTT. Translating gives CASSQLEGTEAFF. The J gene is TRBJ1-1, the V gene TRBV4-3; unclear D gene. The CDR3 is 13 amino acids. The V gene lost 2 bases and the J gene lost 5 bases, with 9 bases spanning the gap. In germline, CDR1 is LGHNA, CDR2 YSLEER.

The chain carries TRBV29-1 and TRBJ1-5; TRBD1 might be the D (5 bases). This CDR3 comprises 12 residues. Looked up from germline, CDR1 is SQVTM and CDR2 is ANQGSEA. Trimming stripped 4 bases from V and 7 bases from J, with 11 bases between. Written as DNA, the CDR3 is TGCAGCGTTGGCTGGGGACGCCAGCCCCAGCATTTT. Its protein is CSVGWGRQPQHF.